One and the same sample provided the 18 T cell receptor beta chains below, sequenced in a study of cytomegalovirus exposure and HLA in healthy donors. Primers for the PCR totalled 60 Vbeta and 13 Jbeta. Sequencing was performed with immunoSEQ multiplex PCR; in TCRdb, only in-frame clones are kept and a portion is missing. The sample shows under 300,000 clones, approximately 80% of them seen only once. Sample: PBMCs. The source of these receptors is a woman aged 55-70 years in good health and CMV-seropositive.

The V gene is TRBV5-1, the J gene TRBJ1-5; TRBD1 matches at 10 bases. Germline V gene sequence: CDR1 SGHRS, CDR2 YFSETQ. V trimming: 7 bases; J trimming: 1 base; junction bases outside the gene matches: 2. The CDR3 runs to 14 residues. The CDR3 here is CASGTGESNQPQHF. The CDR3 DNA reads as TGCGCCAGCGGGACAGGGGAGAGCAATCAGCCCCAGCATTTT.

The V gene is TRBV2, the J gene TRBJ2-7; TRBD1 agrees at 9 bases. The CDR3 is 15 amino acids. Losses at the gene ends were 3 bases for V and 4 bases for J; bases not matched to a gene: 7. Germline CDR1 SNHLY, CDR2 FYNNEI. The CDR3 here is CASSDPGTGFYEQYF. The CDR3 region has the DNA TGTGCCAGCAGTGACCCCGGGACAGGGTTTTACGAGCAGTACTTC.

The chain joins TRBV6-1 to TRBJ2-6; no reliable D call. The CDR3 length is 14 residues. Germline CDR1 MNHNS, CDR2 SASEGT. Trimming cost V 3 bases and J 1 base, with 4 bases left between them. CDR3: CASSERSGANVLTF. For the CDR3, the DNA is TGTGCCAGCAGTGAGAGATCTGGGGCCAACGTCCTGACTTTC.

V is TRBV5-4 and J is TRBJ1-1, with D perhaps TRBD1 (5 bases). This CDR3 contains 13 residues. V was shortened by 1 base and J by 4 bases, with 8 bases between the two germline ends. Germline values: CDR1 SGHNT, CDR2 YYREEE (reference sequence). Written as DNA, the CDR3 is TGTGCCAGCAGCTTGACGCAGGGCACTGAAGCTTTCTTT. Translation: CASSLTQGTEAFF. Using reference TRBV5-4 and TRBJ1-1 for the parts outside the CDR3, the full variable domain is ETGVTQSPTHLIKTRGQQVTLRCSSQSGHNTVSWYQQALGQGPQFIFQYYREEENGRGNFPPRFSGLQFPNYSSELNVNALELDDSALYLCASSLTQGTEAFFGQGTRLTVV.

The chain carries TRBV13 and TRBJ2-7; D remains unclear. CDR1 is PRHDT, CDR2 FYEKMQ, per germline (reference sequence). This CDR3 comprises 11 residues. The ends were cut back, 4 bases at V and 7 bases at J, with 8 bases in the middle. CDR3 nucleotide sequence: TGTGCCAGCAGCTCCAGTCCGGAGCAGTACTTC. Encoded protein: CASSSSPEQYF.

The chain links TRBV11-3 to TRBJ2-3; 9 nucleotides agree with TRBD2. The CDR3 covers 17 residues. Germline lookup yields CDR1 SGHNT and CDR2 YENEEA. Losses at the gene ends were 1 base for V and 2 bases for J; bases not matched to a gene: 7. The CDR3 DNA is TGTGCCAGCAGCTTAGGCTCAAGACTAGCGGTCACAGATACGCAGTATTTT. Its translation is CASSLGSRLAVTDTQYF. Complete variable domain (other parts from reference TRBV11-3 and TRBJ2-3): EAGVVQSPRYKIIEKKQPVAFWCNPISGHNTLYWYLQNLGQGPELLIRYENEEAVDDSQLPKDRFSAERLKGVDSTLKIQPAELGDSAVYLCASSLGSRLAVTDTQYFGPGTRLTVL.

This chain links TRBV9 with TRBJ1-1, with D unresolved. The germline V and J ends were trimmed by 0 bases and 2 bases, with 5 bases remaining between them. Germline CDR1 SGDLS, CDR2 YYNGEE. The CDR3 loop spans 13 amino acids. CDR3 sequence (DNA): TGTGCCAGCAGCGTAGTTCATAACACTGAAGCTTTCTTT. This gives the protein CASSVVHNTEAFF.

This chain uses TRBV4-1 with TRBJ1-1; TRBD1 is a possible D gene (5 bases). Trimming stripped 4 bases from V and 7 bases from J, with 16 bases between. There are 14 residues in the CDR3. The germline V gene has CDR1 MGHRA and CDR2 YSYEKL. The CDR3 here is CASSRIQEGVEAFF. The CDR3 region has the DNA TGCGCCAGCAGCCGAATACAGGAAGGTGTTGAAGCTTTCTTT.

The rearrangement uses TRBV7-9 and TRBJ2-1; 8 nucleotides agree with TRBD1. The CDR3 is 13 amino acids. V lost 2 bases, J lost 8 bases, and 2 bases stayed unmatched. Germline V gives CDR1 SEHNR, CDR2 FQNEAQ (reference sequence). CDR3 sequence (DNA): TGTGCCAGCAGCTTAATGGGACAGGATGAGCAGTTCTTC. Amino acid sequence: CASSLMGQDEQFF.

In DNA form, the CDR3 reads TGTGCCAGCAGCCTCGAGGCTAGCGGAGGAGAGACCCAGTACTTC. As protein: CASSLEASGGETQYF. The chain combines TRBV7-2 with TRBJ2-5, with 7 bases aligning to TRBD2. The CDR3 is made up of 15 amino acids. Looked up from germline, CDR1 is SGHTA and CDR2 is FQGNSA. Germline trimming cut 5 bases from V and 4 bases from J; bases unmatched to any gene: 10.

The CDR3 reads CASSQLQSTSPTYNEQFF. CDR3 in DNA: TGTGCCAGCAGCCAATTACAGTCAACTAGCCCCACCTACAATGAGCAGTTCTTC. V is TRBV4-2 and J is TRBJ2-1; possibly TRBD2 for D (6 bases). This CDR3 region has 18 residues. V dropped 2 bases and J dropped 2 bases, with 19 bases sitting between them. The germline V gene encodes CDR1 LGHNA and CDR2 YNFKEQ.

There are a few counts of this clone. The V and J genes are TRBV2 and TRBJ1-5, with D possibly matching TRBD1 (5 bases). V dropped 4 bases and J dropped 0 bases, with 7 bases sitting between them. CDR1 is SNHLY, CDR2 FYNNEI, per germline. The CDR3 runs 14 residues. DNA of the CDR3: TGTGCCAGCAGTGCTGACAGTAGCAATCAGCCCCAGCATTTT. Its translation is CASSADSSNQPQHF.

The chain couples TRBV19 to TRBJ2-2; the match to TRBD2 covers 7 bases. The CDR3 totals 14 residues. V trimming: 5 bases; J trimming: 5 bases; junction bases outside the gene matches: 5. The V gene's germline CDR1 is LNHDA and CDR2 SQIVND (reference sequence). The CDR3 DNA follows: TGTGCCAGTAGTGCGACCGGGGGGACCGGGGAGCTGTTTTTT. This sequence encodes CASSATGGTGELFF.

The chain uses TRBV2 and TRBJ2-3; maybe TRBD1 (5 bases). The CDR3 totals 14 residues. Trimming cost V 8 bases and J 0 bases, with 12 bases left between them. CDR1 SNHLY and CDR2 FYNNEI come from the germline V gene. CDR3 nucleotide sequence: TGTGCCAGCTCCTGGCAGGGTAGCACAGATACGCAGTATTTT. This gives the protein CASSWQGSTDTQYF. Combining the CDR3 with reference TRBV2 and TRBJ2-3 gives the whole variable domain EPEVTQTPSHQVTQMGQEVILRCVPISNHLYFYWYRQILGQKVEFLVSFYNNEISEKSEIFDDQFSVERPDGSNFTLKIRSTKLEDSAMYFCASSWQGSTDTQYFGPGTRLTVL.

The chain employs TRBV9 and TRBJ1-3; D may be TRBD1 (6 bases). Germline CDR1 SGDLS, CDR2 YYNGEE. Trimming removed 3 bases from V and 4 bases from J, with 11 bases in between. CDR3 length equals 14 residues. The CDR3 region has the DNA TGTGCCAGCAGCGAGCAGACAGGAGGAAACACCATATATTTT. Residues: CASSEQTGGNTIYF.

This clone was seen only once. The gene calls are TRBV7-9 and TRBJ2-7; perhaps TRBD2 as D (6 bases). CDR3 size: 14 residues. Germline values: CDR1 SEHNR, CDR2 FQNEAQ (reference sequence). Trimming left V 5 bases short and J 3 bases short, with 14 bases between. This CDR3 is CASSAGPLHYEQYF. The CDR3 DNA reads as TGTGCCAGCAGCGCGGGACCGCTCCACTACGAGCAGTACTTC.

V gene TRBV7-2 combines with J gene TRBJ2-7, with TRBD2 identical over 7 bases. Losses at the gene ends were 2 bases for V and 7 bases for J; bases not matched to a gene: 11. This CDR3 contains 15 residues. Germline loops: CDR1 SGHTA, CDR2 FQGNSA. DNA for the CDR3: TGTGCCAGCAGCTTATTCGGGACTACCTATGGTGAGCAGTACTTC. Translation gives CASSLFGTTYGEQYF.

V gene TRBV7-8 combines with J gene TRBJ2-1, with 9 nucleotides matching TRBD2. V lost 3 bases, J lost 3 bases, and 6 bases stayed unmatched. Germline V gene lookup returns CDR1 SGHVS and CDR2 FQNEAQ. This CDR3 has 16 residues. CDR3 region: CASSFLAGGVYNEQFF. CDR3 DNA: TGTGCCAGCAGCTTTCTTGCGGGAGGGGTCTACAATGAGCAGTTCTTC.